The 30 T cell receptor beta chains below were found in one sample sequenced in a study of PD-1 and CTLA-4 blockade in melanoma. Libraries were prepared by immunoSEQ multiplex PCR; TCRdb keeps only in-frame clonotypes and omits some of them. The table shows 20,000 to 25,000 clones, with approximately 90% occurring only once. Sequenced material: CD8+ T cells from peripheral blood, taken before anti-PD-1 treatment. The receptors here all came from a human donor with melanoma.

The chain has TRBV4-1 and TRBJ1-6; D may be TRBD1 (5 bases). The CDR3 loop spans 14 amino acids. The V gene lost 1 base and the J gene lost 11 bases, with 12 bases spanning the gap. CDR1 is MGHRA, CDR2 YSYEKL, per germline. CDR3 amino acids: CASSQARGAAPLHF. In nucleotides, the CDR3 is TGCGCCAGCAGCCAAGCCCGCGGGGCCGCACCCCTCCACTTT.

The chain employs TRBV6-4 and TRBJ2-1, with D unresolved. This CDR3 has 17 residues. CDR1 and CDR2 from the germline V gene are MRHNA and SNTAGT. V shed 2 bases and J shed 2 bases, with 16 bases lying between them. CDR3: CASSDPATTPTYNEQFF. CDR3 in DNA: TGTGCCAGCAGTGACCCTGCAACAACTCCCACCTACAATGAGCAGTTCTTC.

The chain employs TRBV4-3 and TRBJ1-2, with 7 bases identical to TRBD1. The germline gives CDR1 LGHNA, CDR2 YSLEER. This CDR3 region has 14 residues. The V gene end was trimmed by 0 bases and the J gene end by 3 bases; junction bases not matched to a gene: 1. CDR3 loop: CASSQDGTDYGYTF. CDR3 DNA sequence: TGCGCCAGCAGCCAAGACGGGACAGACTATGGCTACACCTTC.

In this sample, this clone turned up a few times. V and J are TRBV28 and TRBJ1-5; D uncertain. This CDR3 is built from 16 residues. V lost 2 bases and J 5 bases, leaving 16 bases between the germline ends. Looked up from germline, CDR1 is MDHEN and CDR2 is SYDVKM. CDR3 nucleotides: TGTGCCAGCAGTTTAACTGGGTTGGATCGGCATCAGCCCCAGCATTTT. It codes for CASSLTGLDRHQPQHF. The full variable domain, in which reference TRBV28 and TRBJ1-5 provide the parts outside the CDR3, is DVKVTQSSRYLVKRTGEKVFLECVQDMDHENMFWYRQDPGLGLRLIYFSYDVKMKEKGDIPEGYSVSREKKERFSLILESASTNQTSMYLCASSLTGLDRHQPQHFGDGTRLSIL.

This rearrangement joins TRBV7-9 to TRBJ1-2, with D perhaps matching TRBD1 (5 bases). The V end was cut by 2 bases, the J end by 3 bases, with 10 bases between. The germline V gene encodes CDR1 SEHNR and CDR2 FQNEAQ (reference sequence). This CDR3 region has 14 residues. The CDR3 bases are TGTGCCAGCAGCTTAAGACAGTGGGACTATGGCTACACCTTC. It yields the protein CASSLRQWDYGYTF.

This chain uses TRBV11-1 with TRBJ1-2, with 9 bases matching TRBD1. The germline gives CDR1 SGHAT, CDR2 FQDESV (reference sequence). This CDR3 has 15 amino acids. After removal of 5 bases from V and 2 bases from J, the junction contained 6 bases not matched to a gene. The CDR3 coding sequence is TGTGCCAGCAGCCTATCCGGGACAGGGAACTATGGCTACACCTTC. Translation: CASSLSGTGNYGYTF.

This clone was counted once. The J gene is TRBJ2-3, the V gene TRBV30, with D unclear. The CDR3 extends over 12 amino acids. V dropped 0 bases and J dropped 6 bases, with 7 bases sitting between them. Germline values: CDR1 GTSNPN, CDR2 SVGIG (reference sequence). Here the CDR3 reads CAWSVGIDTQYF. The CDR3 bases are TGTGCCTGGAGTGTAGGAATTGATACGCAGTATTTT.

V is TRBV9 and J is TRBJ1-4; D is unresolved. Germline V gene lookup returns CDR1 SGDLS and CDR2 YYNGEE. CDR3 size: 15 residues. The V end was cut by 0 bases, the J end by 0 bases, with 6 bases between. This chain's CDR3 is CASSVDSSTNEKLFF. Here the CDR3 DNA reads TGTGCCAGCAGCGTAGATAGCTCAACTAATGAAAAACTGTTTTTT. Looking up the rest from reference TRBV9 and TRBJ1-4 gives the full variable domain: DSGVTQTPKHLITATGQRVTLRCSPRSGDLSVYWYQQSLDQGLQFLIQYYNGEERAKGNILERFSAQQFPDLHSELNLSSLELGDSALYFCASSVDSSTNEKLFFGSGTQLSVL.

V and J are TRBV6-5 and TRBJ2-5, with D tentatively TRBD1 or TRBD2 (5 bases each). V gave up 10 bases and J gave up 4 bases, with 16 bases separating them. The CDR3 runs 13 residues. Germline V gene sequence: CDR1 MNHEY, CDR2 SVGAGI. The CDR3 DNA sequence: TGTGCCACCTTCGCACCGGGACGAGAGACCCAGTACTTC. This gives the protein CATFAPGRETQYF.

The rearrangement uses TRBV7-2 and TRBJ2-3, with a possible D match to TRBD1 (5 bases). The germline V and J ends were trimmed by 6 bases and 10 bases, with 17 bases remaining between them. Germline V gene sequence: CDR1 SGHTA, CDR2 FQGNSA. The CDR3 totals 13 residues. CDR3: CASSQGHPFAQYF. The CDR3 DNA reads as TGTGCCAGCAGTCAAGGACACCCTTTCGCGCAGTATTTT.

This chain connects TRBV28 to TRBJ2-1; TRBD2 matches at 13 bases. Trimming removed 2 bases from V and 3 bases from J; junction bases left unmatched: 10. CDR1 MDHEN and CDR2 SYDVKM come from the germline V gene. The CDR3 is 19 amino acids. CDR3 coding DNA: TGTGCCAGCAGTTTAGGCCCTGGGACTAGCGGGGACAACTACAATGAGCAGTTCTTC. Protein product: CASSLGPGTSGDNYNEQFF.

The rearrangement links TRBV5-8 to TRBJ2-1; 13 bases agree with TRBD2. Trimming took 9 bases from V and 7 from J; bases not matched to a gene: 4. CDR1 is SGHTS and CDR2 is YDEGEE in the germline V gene. The CDR3 length is 13 residues. As DNA, the CDR3 is TGTGCCACCGGGACTAGCGGGATGAATGAGCAGTTCTTC. Translation gives CATGTSGMNEQFF.

The V gene is TRBV14, the J gene TRBJ1-1; D ambiguous. Per the germline V gene, CDR1 is SGHDN and CDR2 is FVKESK. The V end was cut by 0 bases, the J end by 4 bases, with 9 bases between. The CDR3 is made up of 14 amino acids. The CDR3 here is CASSQDRLGTEAFF. CDR3 sequence (DNA): TGTGCCAGCAGCCAAGATCGCTTGGGCACTGAAGCTTTCTTT. The whole variable domain, remainder taken from reference TRBV14 and TRBJ1-1, is EAGVTQFPSHSVIEKGQTVTLRCDPISGHDNLYWYRRVMGKEIKFLLHFVKESKQDESGMPNNRFLAERTGGTYSTLKVQPAELEDSGVYFCASSQDRLGTEAFFGQGTRLTVV.

CDR3 sequence reads: CASSVAGTDGETQYF. The CDR3 nucleotides read TGTGCCAGCAGCGTAGCCGGGACCGACGGTGAGACCCAGTACTTC. V usage is TRBV9 and J usage is TRBJ2-5; D is tentatively TRBD1 or TRBD2 (5 bases each). There are 15 residues in the CDR3. Germline assignment: CDR1 SGDLS and CDR2 YYNGEE. Trimming cost V 0 bases and J 5 bases, with 14 bases left between them.

CDR3 protein: CSASDPGYTF. In DNA, the CDR3 is TGCAGTGCTTCCGACCCTGGCTACACCTTC. This sequence joins TRBV20-1 and TRBJ1-2; D is unclear. The CDR3 has 10 residues. The germline V and J ends were trimmed by 5 bases and 7 bases, with 8 bases remaining between them. From germline, CDR1 is DFQATT and CDR2 SNEGSKA (reference sequence).

This clone was counted once. This chain uses TRBV29-1 with TRBJ2-5; D gene ambiguous. CDR3 length: 12 residues. The V gene lost 4 bases and the J gene lost 2 bases, with 8 bases spanning the gap. The V gene's germline CDR1 is SQVTM and CDR2 ANQGSEA. The CDR3 sequence: CSVAVNQETQYF. CDR3 DNA: TGCAGCGTTGCGGTCAATCAAGAGACCCAGTACTTC.

This clone was seen just once. The rearrangement uses TRBV27 and TRBJ1-1; TRBD1 is a possible D gene (5 bases). CDR3 length equals 14 residues. Germline CDR1 reads MNHEY; CDR2 reads SMNVEV (reference sequence). V dropped 4 bases and J dropped 4 bases, with 13 bases sitting between them. The CDR3 spells CASSSSAGPTEAFF. Here the CDR3 DNA reads TGTGCCAGCAGTTCAAGCGCAGGGCCCACTGAAGCTTTCTTT.

The chain carries TRBV9 and TRBJ2-7; TRBD2 aligns across 12 bases. The V segment lost 3 bases and the J segment 4 bases; nucleotides outside the gene matches: 5. The CDR3 has 15 amino acids. The germline V gene encodes CDR1 SGDLS and CDR2 YYNGEE. The CDR3 coding sequence is TGTGCCAGCAGCGCCTCTAGCGGGGGGGCGTACGAGCAGTACTTC. Translated, it gives CASSASSGGAYEQYF.

For the CDR3, the DNA is TGTGCCTGGACCTCCGGGACAAACGATGCACCCCTCCACTTT. It translates to CAWTSGTNDAPLHF. The chain recombines TRBV30 with TRBJ1-6; TRBD1 is a possible D gene (6 bases). The V gene lost 4 bases and the J gene lost 11 bases, with 18 bases spanning the gap. The CDR3 length is 14 residues. The germline V gene has CDR1 GTSNPN and CDR2 SVGIG (reference sequence). The variable domain in full, completed from reference TRBV30 and TRBJ1-6, reads SQTIHQWPATLVQPVGSPLSLECTVEGTSNPNLYWYRQAAGRGLQLLFYSVGIGQISSEVPQNLSASRPQDRQFILSSKKLLLSDSGFYLCAWTSGTNDAPLHFGNGTRLTVT.

This clone was observed a few times. This chain joins TRBV5-6 and TRBJ2-2; no clear D gene. Trimming stripped 4 bases from V and 4 bases from J, with 8 bases between. Germline V gives CDR1 SGHDT, CDR2 YYEEEE. CDR3 length equals 13 residues. CDR3 amino acids: CASSLPSTGELFF. The CDR3 coding sequence is TGTGCCAGCAGCCTCCCCAGCACCGGGGAGCTGTTTTTT.

This chain joins TRBV15 and TRBJ1-1; D ambiguous. The CDR3 covers 15 residues. Germline CDR1 LNHNV, CDR2 YYDKDF (reference sequence). V lost 1 base, J lost 3 bases, and 12 bases lay in between. Here the CDR3 reads CATSRALLGHTEAFF. Here the CDR3 DNA reads TGTGCCACCAGCAGAGCCCTTCTGGGTCACACTGAAGCTTTCTTT.

The genes are TRBV7-9 and TRBJ2-7, with D perhaps assigned TRBD1 or TRBD2 (5 bases each). CDR3 length: 14 amino acids. Germline V CDR1 and CDR2: SEHNR, FQNEAQ (reference sequence). V lost 4 bases and J 2 bases, leaving 12 bases between the germline ends. DNA of the CDR3: TGTGCCAGCAGCTCCAGGGTGGAGGCCTACGAGCAGTACTTC. Encoded protein: CASSSRVEAYEQYF.

The chain recombines TRBV5-1 with TRBJ1-1; 9 positions match TRBD1. CDR3 size: 14 residues. The junction had 7 bases not matched to a gene; V was cut back by 4 bases and J by 6 bases. CDR1 and CDR2 from the germline V gene are SGHRS and YFSETQ. CDR3 residues: CASSAQGASAEAFF. CDR3 bases: TGCGCCAGCAGCGCACAGGGGGCGTCGGCTGAAGCTTTCTTT.

V gene TRBV11-1 combines with J gene TRBJ1-1, with D perhaps matching TRBD1 (6 bases). Looked up from germline, CDR1 is SGHAT and CDR2 is FQDESV (reference sequence). Trimming took off 4 bases at V and 1 base at J, with 10 bases between the two ends. There are 14 residues in the CDR3. The CDR3 spells CASSSGTTNTEAFF. The CDR3 DNA is TGTGCCAGCAGCTCTGGGACAACGAACACTGAAGCTTTCTTT.

J is TRBJ1-2 and V is TRBV6-4; D gene uncertain. V lost 2 bases, J lost 6 bases, and 7 bases lay in between. This CDR3 region has 12 residues. Germline V gives CDR1 MRHNA, CDR2 SNTAGT. CDR3 sequence (DNA): TGTGCCAGCAGTGACAGGGTAGATGGCTACACCTTC. Encoded protein: CASSDRVDGYTF.

This chain links TRBV7-7 with TRBJ2-7; a possible D gene is TRBD1 (5 bases). Germline CDR1 is SSHAT and CDR2 is FNYEAQ (reference sequence). The CDR3 consists of 13 residues. The ends were cut back, 5 bases at V and 0 bases at J, with 8 bases in the middle. CDR3 nucleotide sequence: TGTGCCAGCAGCGTAAGGGGCTCCTACGAGCAGTACTTC. Translated, it gives CASSVRGSYEQYF.

J is TRBJ2-7 and V is TRBV7-2; D might be TRBD2 (5 bases). The CDR3 covers 15 residues. The germline CDR1 and CDR2 sequences are SGHTA and FQGNSA. V was trimmed by 2 bases and J by 2 bases, leaving 13 bases between them. The CDR3 DNA is TGTGCCAGCAGCTTATCCGCCCGGGGAGCCTACGAGCAGTACTTC. Translating it yields CASSLSARGAYEQYF. Using reference TRBV7-2 and TRBJ2-7 for the parts outside the CDR3, the full variable domain is GAGVSQSPSNKVTEKGKDVELRCDPISGHTALYWYRQSLGQGLEFLIYFQGNSAPDKSGLPSDRFSAERTGGSVSTLTIQRTQQEDSAVYLCASSLSARGAYEQYFGPGTRLTVT.

The chain has TRBV28 and TRBJ2-7; a weak D match, TRBD1 (6 bases). Germline lookup yields CDR1 MDHEN and CDR2 SYDVKM. V was clipped by 8 bases and J by 5 bases, with 19 bases between them. The CDR3 consists of 14 residues. The DNA of the CDR3 is TGTGCCAGCTCCCCCCTCCAGGGGTCACACGAGCAGTACTTC. Protein: CASSPLQGSHEQYF. Combining the CDR3 with reference TRBV28 and TRBJ2-7 gives the whole variable domain DVKVTQSSRYLVKRTGEKVFLECVQDMDHENMFWYRQDPGLGLRLIYFSYDVKMKEKGDIPEGYSVSREKKERFSLILESASTNQTSMYLCASSPLQGSHEQYFGPGTRLTVT.

V usage is TRBV4-1 and J usage is TRBJ1-1; 7 nucleotides line up with TRBD1. Losses at the gene ends were 0 bases for V and 4 bases for J; bases not matched to a gene: 5. This CDR3 has 15 amino acids. CDR1 is MGHRA, CDR2 YSYEKL, per germline. The CDR3 region has the DNA TGCGCCAGCAGCCAAGATCCCGACAGGGCCACTGAAGCTTTCTTT. It translates to CASSQDPDRATEAFF.

The rearrangement joins TRBV7-2 to TRBJ2-3; D might be TRBD2 (7 bases). The CDR3 consists of 18 residues. Germline CDR1 is SGHTA and CDR2 is FQGNSA. V was cut by 2 bases and J by 6 bases, with 24 bases left in between. In nucleotides, the CDR3 is TGTGCCAGCAGCTTACGGCCTCTGCGGCGGGGGACAAAGGATACGCAGTATTTT. Encoded protein: CASSLRPLRRGTKDTQYF.